The sequence of this T cell receptor beta chain was determined in a study of cytomegalovirus exposure and HLA in healthy donors. General study findings and limits: Clonal expansion was found to be greater in HLA-associated TCR beta chains than in equally common others in a later analysis. The later analysis indicated that the majority of CMV-associated TCR beta chains appeared HLA-restricted. Reportedly, HLA-A and HLA-B alleles of most subjects were accurately predicted from TCR beta.

PCR amplification relied on 60 Vbeta primers (plus 13 Jbeta primers). The table came from immunoSEQ multiplex PCR; TCRdb's copy has only in-frame clones and leaves some out. The sample contains around 84,000 clones, less than 80% of which appear only once. This clone was recorded a few times. Its antigen is as yet unknown. Input material: PBMCs. The sequence derives from a human donor in good health.

The CDR3 DNA sequence: TGTGCCAGCAGAGCCGGACAGGCCTTCTATGGCTACACCTTC. Translation: CASRAGQAFYGYTF. V usage is TRBV6-6 and J usage is TRBJ1-2; TRBD1 agrees at 7 bases. The CDR3 spans 14 residues. CDR1 is MNHNY and CDR2 is SVGAGI in the germline V gene (reference sequence). With 6 bases clipped from V and 4 bases from J, the junction kept 8 bases outside the gene matches.